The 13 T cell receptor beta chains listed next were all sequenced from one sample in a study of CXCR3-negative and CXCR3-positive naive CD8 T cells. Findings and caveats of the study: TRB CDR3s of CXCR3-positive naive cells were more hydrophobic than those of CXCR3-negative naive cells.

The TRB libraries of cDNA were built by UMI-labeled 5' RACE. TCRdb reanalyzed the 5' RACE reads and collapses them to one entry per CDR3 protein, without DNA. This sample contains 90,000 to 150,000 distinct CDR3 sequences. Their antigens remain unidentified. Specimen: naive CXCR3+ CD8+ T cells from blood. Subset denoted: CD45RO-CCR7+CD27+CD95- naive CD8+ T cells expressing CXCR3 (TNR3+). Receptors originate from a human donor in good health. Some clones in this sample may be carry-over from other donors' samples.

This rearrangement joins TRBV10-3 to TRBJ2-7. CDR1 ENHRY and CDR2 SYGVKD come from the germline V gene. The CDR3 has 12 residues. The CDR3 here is CAIQSSDFEQYF.

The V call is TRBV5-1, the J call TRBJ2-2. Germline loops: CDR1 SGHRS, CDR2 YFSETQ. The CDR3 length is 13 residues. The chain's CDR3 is CASSLAVAGELFF.

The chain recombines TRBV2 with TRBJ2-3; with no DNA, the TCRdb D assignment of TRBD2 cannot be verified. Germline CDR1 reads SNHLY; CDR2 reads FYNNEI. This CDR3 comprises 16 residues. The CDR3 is CASRPKLAGSTDTQYF. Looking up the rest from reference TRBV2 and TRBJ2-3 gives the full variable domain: EPEVTQTPSHQVTQMGQEVILRCVPISNHLYFYWYRQILGQKVEFLVSFYNNEISEKSEIFDDQFSVERPDGSNFTLKIRSTKLEDSAMYFCASRPKLAGSTDTQYFGPGTRLTVL.

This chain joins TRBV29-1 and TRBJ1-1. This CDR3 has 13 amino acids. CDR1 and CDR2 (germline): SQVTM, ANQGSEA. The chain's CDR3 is CSVDANMNTEAFF.

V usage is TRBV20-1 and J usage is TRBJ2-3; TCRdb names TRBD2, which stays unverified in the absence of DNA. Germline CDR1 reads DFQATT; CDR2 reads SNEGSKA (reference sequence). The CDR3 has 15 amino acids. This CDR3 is CSARTVSGGTDTQYF.

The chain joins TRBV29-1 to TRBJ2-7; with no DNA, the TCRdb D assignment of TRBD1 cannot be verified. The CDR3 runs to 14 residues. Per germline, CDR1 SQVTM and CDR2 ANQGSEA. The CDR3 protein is CSVEGIQGVNEQYF.

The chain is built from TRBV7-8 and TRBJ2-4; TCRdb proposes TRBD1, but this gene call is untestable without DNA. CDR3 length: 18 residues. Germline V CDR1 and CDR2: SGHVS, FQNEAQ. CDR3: CASSLGGAGVVAKNIQYF.

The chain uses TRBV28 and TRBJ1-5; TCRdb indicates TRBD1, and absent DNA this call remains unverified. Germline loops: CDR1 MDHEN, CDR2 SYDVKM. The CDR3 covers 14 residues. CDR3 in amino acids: CASSYYREGQPQHF.

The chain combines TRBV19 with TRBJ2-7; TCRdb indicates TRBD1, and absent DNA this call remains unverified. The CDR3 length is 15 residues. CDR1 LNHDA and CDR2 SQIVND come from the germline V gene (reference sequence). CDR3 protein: CASSMGQGAGYEQYF.

The CDR3 sequence is CASGDRVTSTDTQYF. The chain has TRBV9 and TRBJ2-3; TCRdb returns TRBD1, unconfirmable since there is no DNA. This CDR3 spans 15 amino acids. CDR1 SGDLS and CDR2 YYNGEE come from the germline V gene.

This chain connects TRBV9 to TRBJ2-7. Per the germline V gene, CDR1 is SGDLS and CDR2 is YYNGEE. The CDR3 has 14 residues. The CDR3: CASSVDPLAYEQYF.

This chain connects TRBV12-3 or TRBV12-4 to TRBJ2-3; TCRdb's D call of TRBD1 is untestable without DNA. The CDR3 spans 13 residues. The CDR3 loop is CASTPGGGDTQYF.

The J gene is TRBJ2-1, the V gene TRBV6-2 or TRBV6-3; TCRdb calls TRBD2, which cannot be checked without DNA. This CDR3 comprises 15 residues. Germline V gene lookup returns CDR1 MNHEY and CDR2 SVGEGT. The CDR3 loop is CASSLSGTVINEQFF.